This note documents a single T cell receptor beta chain sequence. CDR3 length equals 13 residues. Per the germline V gene, CDR1 is SQVTM and CDR2 is ANQGSEA. Trimming shortened V by 3 bases and J by 4 bases, and 12 bases separated the two germline ends. The TCRbeta library incorporated unique molecular identifiers. TCRdb fed the PCR reads into MiXCR, producing one record per CDR3 protein. The data contain some 830,000 distinct CDR3 sequences, roughly 15% of them seen just once; the ten biggest clones take up 5%. The data are from a study of T-cell reconstitution after alpha-beta-depleted transplantation in children.

This TCR was sampled from a male patient younger than 18 who had a stem cell transplant for acute lymphoblastic leukemia, so the T cells may come from the graft donor. This specimen was PBMCs, mostly from graft donor cells, taken 360 days after TCRalphabeta/CD19-depleted stem cell transplant. The chain carries TRBV29-1 and TRBJ1-2; D gene unclear. As DNA, the CDR3 is TGCAGCGTTGAGCCAGCGGGTCGCTATGGCTACACCTTC. Its translation is CSVEPAGRYGYTF. The whole variable domain, filled in from reference TRBV29-1 and TRBJ1-2, reads SAVISQKPSRDICQRGTSLTIQCQVDSQVTMMFWYRQQPGQSLTLIATANQGSEATYESGFVIDKFPISRPNLTFSTLTVSNMSPEDSSIYLCSVEPAGRYGYTFGSGTRLTVV.